The count of the clone carrying this TCR beta chain is one. This record belongs to a study of blood T cell repertoires in COVID-19. For the study at large: Spain, Italy and the United States supplied samples that represented acute and convalescent COVID-19. PBMCs, B-cell-depleted T cells, or T cells were the source of the cDNA or gDNA that made up the material.

Trimming cost V 2 bases and J 0 bases, with 11 bases left between them. This CDR3 spans 17 amino acids. Germline V gene sequence: CDR1 WNHNN, CDR2 SYGVQD (reference sequence). Per the original methods: The assay estimated nucleated cells by amplifying reference gene primers. Profiled with immunoSEQ multiplex PCR; TCRdb holds only in-frame clones, not every one. The V and J calls and the clone size are those of that table, but D and trimming were determined from the DNA. The sample carries about 16,000 clones, nearly 90% recorded once. The sequence came from an elderly man with acute or convalescent COVID-19. The V call is TRBV10-1, the J call TRBJ1-6; D uncertain. The specimen was peripheral blood. The chain's CDR3 is CASSEKIGLSYNSPLHF. The CDR3 DNA reads as TGCGCCAGCAGTGAGAAGATTGGACTCTCCTATAATTCACCCCTCCACTTT.